Sequencing of this T cell receptor beta chain was carried out in a study of post-analysis software for immune sequencing data. Broader study findings: Roughly five TRBV segments appeared more often in patients than in controls, and TRBV5-6, TRBV5-1 and TRBV20-1 were among these.

In this sample, this clonotype turned up a few times. Its antigen remains unidentified. The CDR3 is made up of 17 amino acids. Trimming pared 5 bases from V and 2 bases from J, leaving 20 bases between. TCR beta cDNA libraries had unique molecular identifiers. MiXCR was run by TCRdb on the PCR reads, yielding one entry per CDR3 protein. The sample includes about 770,000 distinct CDR3 sequences, roughly 50% of them seen just once. The TCR originated in a girl aged 5-17 years with multiple sclerosis. Specimen: blood. This rearrangement joins TRBV12-3 or TRBV12-4 to TRBJ2-3; a possible D gene is TRBD1 (6 bases). DNA for the CDR3: TGTGCCAGCAGTCCACCAGCACAGGGAATCTACACAGATACGCAGTATTTT. Its protein is CASSPPAQGIYTDTQYF.